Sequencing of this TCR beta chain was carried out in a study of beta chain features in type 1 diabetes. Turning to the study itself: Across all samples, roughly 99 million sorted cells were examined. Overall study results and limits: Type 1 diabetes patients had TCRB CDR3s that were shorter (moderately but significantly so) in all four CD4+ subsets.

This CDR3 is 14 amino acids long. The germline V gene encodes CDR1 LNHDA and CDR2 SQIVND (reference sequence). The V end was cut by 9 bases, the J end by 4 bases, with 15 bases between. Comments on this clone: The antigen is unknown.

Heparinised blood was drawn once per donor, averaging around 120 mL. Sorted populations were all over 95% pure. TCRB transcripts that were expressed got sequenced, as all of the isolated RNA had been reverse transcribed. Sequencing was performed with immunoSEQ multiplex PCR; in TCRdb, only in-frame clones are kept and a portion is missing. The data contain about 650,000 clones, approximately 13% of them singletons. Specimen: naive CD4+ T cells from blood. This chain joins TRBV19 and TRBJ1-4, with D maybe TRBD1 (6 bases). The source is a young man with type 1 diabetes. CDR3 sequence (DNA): TGTGCCAGCCGACTCAGGGGACTTAATGAAAAACTGTTTTTT. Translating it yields CASRLRGLNEKLFF.